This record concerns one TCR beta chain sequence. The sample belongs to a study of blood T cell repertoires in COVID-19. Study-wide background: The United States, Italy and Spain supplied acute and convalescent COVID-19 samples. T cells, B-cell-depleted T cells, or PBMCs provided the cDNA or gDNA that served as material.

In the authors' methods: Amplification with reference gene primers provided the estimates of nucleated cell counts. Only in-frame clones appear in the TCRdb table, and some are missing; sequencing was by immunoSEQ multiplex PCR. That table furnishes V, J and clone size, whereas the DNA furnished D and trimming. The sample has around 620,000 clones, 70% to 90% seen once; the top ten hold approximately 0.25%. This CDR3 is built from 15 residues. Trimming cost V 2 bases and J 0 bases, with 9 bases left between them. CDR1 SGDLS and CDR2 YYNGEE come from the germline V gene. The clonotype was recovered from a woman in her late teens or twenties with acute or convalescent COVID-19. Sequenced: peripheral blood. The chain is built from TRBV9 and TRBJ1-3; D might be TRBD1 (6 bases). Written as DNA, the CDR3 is TGTGCCAGCAGCGTGACAGGTACCTCTGGAAACACCATATATTTT. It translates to CASSVTGTSGNTIYF.